This record covers a single TCR beta chain. The antigen this receptor binds is unknown. The data derive from a study of CXCR3-negative and CXCR3-positive naive CD8 T cells (dated by TCRdb to the late 2010s). About the investigation overall: Approximately 130 million TRB reads were obtained in total, roughly 1.5 +/- 0.3 million reads per library. Naive subsets from 5 donors and memory cells from 3 donors were included in the TRBV-TRBJ cluster analysis. The diversity and physicochemical repertoire analyses included eleven to twelve donors pooled from two independent experiments. The research as a whole found: Because surface CD5, which is linked to self-reactivity in mice, was comparable between the naive subsets, TCR interaction strength was also inferred from the physicochemical properties of TRB CDR3s. CXCR3 expression partially decreased after cryopreservation, so most assays used freshly isolated PBMCs. Comparably high repertoire diversity was found in both naive subsets, whereas much lower repertoire diversity was found in memory CD8+ T cells. TRB CDR3s from CXCR3-positive naive cells showed higher hydrophobicity (lower Kidera factor 4), lower energy, and higher strength and volume indices than CXCR3-negative naive cells. Within the same donor, TRBV-TRBJ usage looked similar between naive CXCR3-negative and CXCR3-positive cells, but memory cells had distinct patterns.

The CDR3 covers 17 residues, taking in both the cysteine and the phenylalanine. Only the protein sequence is given. Each CD8+ T cell subset was flow-sorted in triplicate, and some 310,000 cells per subset were placed directly into RLT lysis buffer. To keep memory contaminants out, a stringent definition of naive CD8+ T cells was applied: CD45RO-CCR7+CD27+CD95-. Peripheral blood mononuclear cells were isolated from buffy coats using standard density gradient centrifugation. Naive CXCR3-negative and CXCR3-positive CD8+ T cells were flow-sorted on a FACSAria III. An RNeasy Mini Kit was used to extract total RNA from the sorted cells. Sequencing relied on a NextSeq 550. The Human TCR Profiling Kit (MiLaboratory) was used to make UMI-labeled 5' RACE TRB cDNA libraries. cDNA synthesis used the entire amount of extracted RNA, and PCR amplification then used the entire amount of cDNA produced. The libraries were made side by side, with each library going through the same number of PCR cycles. The paper's data handling went like this. About 50,000 +/- 9,200 unique UMI-labeled TRB cDNA molecules per library were extracted with MIGEC and MiXCR, with at least two reads per UMI required. An average of 40,000 +/- 10,000 functional in-frame TRB CDR3 nucleotide clonotypes without stop codons was found per library. After each sample was downsampled to 5000 UMI-labeled TRB molecules, VDJtools was used to calculate diversity metrics such as normalized Shannon-Wiener and Chao1. Clonotype-size-weighted physicochemical properties of the central five CDR3 residues (interaction energy, strength, volume and Kidera factor 4) were computed in VDJtools. TCRdb reprocessed the reads, and each CDR3 protein sequence is entered once, without DNA. TCRdb's processing, not the authors', yielded these V and J calls. This sample's table carries around 40,000 distinct CDR3 sequences. The ten largest clones add up to around 1.9% of the sample.

The origin of this receptor is a human donor in good health. Some clones in this sample may be carry-over from other donors' samples. In this chain, TRBV12-3 or TRBV12-4 is recombined with TRBJ1-4; TCRdb designates TRBD1, a call that cannot be tested without DNA. Source material: naive CXCR3- CD8+ T cells from blood. The sample's cell subset or site label, decoded: CD45RO-CCR7+CD27+CD95- naive CD8+ T cells lacking CXCR3 (TNR3-). CDR3 loop: CASSPNPRGSIEEKLFF.